Each of the 23 T cell receptor beta chains below was sequenced from the same sample in a study of blood T cell repertoires in COVID-19 (dated by TCRdb to between 2020 and 2021). Libraries came from the immunoSEQ multiplex PCR assay. This is the immuneACCESS table as TCRdb keeps it, with only in-frame sequences that have V and J called. A part of the clones is gone; compared with another copy, unresolved V genes explain less than half, and the rest is unexplained. The sample table holds about 320,000 clones, of which roughly 90% were seen once. Approximately 6.5% of the sample belongs to the ten largest clones. Sequencing used peripheral blood. The receptors originated from a man aged 18 to 35 who had recovered from COVID-19.

The chain links TRBV5-1 to TRBJ1-1, with 7 bases matching TRBD1. J lost 7 bases, V lost 0 bases, and 3 bases had no gene match. The CDR3 is made up of 13 amino acids. From germline, CDR1 is SGHRS and CDR2 YFSETQ. CDR3 loop: CASSLAQGGEAFF. As DNA, the CDR3 is TGCGCCAGCAGCTTGGCTCAGGGGGGTGAAGCTTTCTTT.

A few counts support this clone. The rearrangement joins TRBV7-8 to TRBJ2-2; 9 bases map to TRBD1. Trimming took 5 bases from V and 0 from J; bases not matched to a gene: 4. Germline V gene lookup returns CDR1 SGHVS and CDR2 FQNEAQ. The CDR3 is made up of 16 amino acids. The CDR3: CASSRDRGANTGELFF. As DNA, the CDR3 is TGTGCCAGCAGCCGAGACAGGGGGGCGAACACCGGGGAGCTGTTTTTT.

J is TRBJ2-7 and V is TRBV13; 10 bases match TRBD1. The length of the CDR3 is 17 residues. J lost 4 bases, V lost 0 bases, and 9 bases had no gene match. The germline V gene has CDR1 PRHDT and CDR2 FYEKMQ (reference sequence). The DNA for the CDR3 is TGTGCCAGCAGCTTAGGAGGCCAAGGACAGGGGGAATACGAGCAGTACTTC. Protein sequence: CASSLGGQGQGEYEQYF.

CDR3 loop: CASSVGQTASYGYTF. As DNA, the CDR3 is TGTGCCAGCAGCGTTGGACAAACTGCGTCCTATGGCTACACCTTC. This chain joins TRBV9 and TRBJ1-2; TRBD1 is a possible D gene (5 bases). The CDR3 runs 15 residues. Germline CDR1 reads SGDLS; CDR2 reads YYNGEE. The germline V and J ends were trimmed by 2 bases and 4 bases, with 15 bases remaining between them.

J is TRBJ2-1 and V is TRBV3-1 (or the pseudogene TRBV3-2); maybe TRBD2 (6 bases). Looked up from germline, CDR1 is LGHDT and CDR2 is YNNKEL (reference sequence). The V end was cut by 4 bases, the J end by 4 bases, with 17 bases between. The CDR3 has 16 amino acids. The CDR3 nucleotides are TGTGCCAGCAGCCCTGTTCTAGCGAGGAAATACAATGAGCAGTTCTTC. Its protein is CASSPVLARKYNEQFF.

The V and J genes are TRBV30 and TRBJ1-4, with D tentatively TRBD1 (6 bases). The CDR3 covers 14 residues. V was pared by 4 bases and J by 0 bases, with 9 bases between. The germline gives CDR1 GTSNPN, CDR2 SVGIG (reference sequence). DNA for the CDR3: TGTGCCTGGAAGGGGGTTGCAACTAATGAAAAACTGTTTTTT. Translating gives CAWKGVATNEKLFF.

V gene TRBV7-2 combines with J gene TRBJ2-3, with 10 bases lining up with TRBD2. This CDR3 contains 19 residues. Germline CDR1 is SGHTA and CDR2 is FQGNSA. V was clipped by 4 bases and J by 0 bases; unmatched bases: 13. The CDR3 loop is CASSSLGLADPDSTDTQYF. The CDR3 region has the DNA TGTGCCAGCAGCTCCTTAGGACTAGCGGATCCTGATAGCACAGATACGCAGTATTTT.

The chain joins TRBV18 to TRBJ2-7; 10 bases agree with TRBD1. The trim removed 6 bases at V and 6 bases at J, leaving 11 bases unmatched. Per germline, CDR1 KGHSH and CDR2 LQKENI. The CDR3 loop spans 15 amino acids. DNA of the CDR3: TGTGCCAGCTCTCCCCCGGGACAGGGGTTTGGCGAGCAGTACTTC. This encodes CASSPPGQGFGEQYF.

In its sample, this clone was seen once. V gene TRBV18 combines with J gene TRBJ2-6, with unresolved D. Trimming pared 1 base from V and 0 bases from J, leaving 4 bases between. Germline V gene sequence: CDR1 KGHSH, CDR2 LQKENI. CDR3 length: 15 amino acids. CDR3 coding DNA: TGTGCCAGCTCACCACGGAGCTCTGGGGCCAACGTCCTGACTTTC. This sequence encodes CASSPRSSGANVLTF.

The rearrangement joins TRBV18 to TRBJ2-1; the match to TRBD2 covers 13 bases. Per the germline V gene, CDR1 is KGHSH and CDR2 is LQKENI. The CDR3 spans 14 residues. V trimming: 3 bases; J trimming: 8 bases; junction bases outside the gene matches: 1. The CDR3 DNA is TGTGCCAGCTCACCTGGACTAGCGGGAGATGAGCAGTTCTTC. Protein sequence: CASSPGLAGDEQFF.

This clone was observed a handful of times. This sequence joins TRBV18 and TRBJ1-2, with no clear D. The V gene lost 6 bases and the J gene lost 7 bases, with 18 bases spanning the gap. Germline CDR1 reads KGHSH; CDR2 reads LQKENI. The CDR3 spans 14 residues. The CDR3 protein is CASSLQAGYFGYTF. As DNA, the CDR3 is TGTGCCAGCTCGCTGCAGGCAGGTTATTTTGGCTACACCTTC.

The genes are TRBV7-6 and TRBJ1-1; 11 bases align to TRBD1. This CDR3 has 13 amino acids. Germline lookup yields CDR1 SGHVS and CDR2 FNYEAQ. The V gene end was trimmed by 9 bases and the J gene end by 5 bases; junction bases not matched to a gene: 5. The DNA of the CDR3 is TGTGCCAGTGGACAGGGGGCTGGTACTGAAGCTTTCTTT. As protein: CASGQGAGTEAFF.

The V call is TRBV15, the J call TRBJ2-6, with D unclear. Germline V gives CDR1 LNHNV, CDR2 YYDKDF (reference sequence). V lost 3 bases to trimming and J lost 3 bases, with 9 bases between them. The CDR3 is 15 residues long. This CDR3 is CATSSRVFGANVLTF. The CDR3 DNA sequence: TGTGCCACCAGCAGCCGGGTCTTTGGGGCCAACGTCCTGACTTTC.

The chain uses TRBV6-2 or TRBV6-3 and TRBJ2-7; 10 bases align to TRBD1. The germline gives CDR1 MNHEY, CDR2 SVGEGT. With V trimmed by 0 bases and J by 1 base, 12 bases remained unmatched. CDR3 length equals 19 residues. CDR3 loop: CASSYSLDRGLKESYEQYF. The CDR3 DNA reads as TGTGCCAGCAGTTACTCCCTTGACAGGGGGCTTAAAGAGTCCTACGAGCAGTACTTC.

This CDR3 reads CASSFQGFPYEQYF. In DNA form, the CDR3 reads TGTGCCAGCAGCTTTCAGGGATTCCCCTACGAGCAGTACTTC. The V and J genes are TRBV7-9 and TRBJ2-7; maybe TRBD1 (5 bases). V was clipped by 3 bases and J by 2 bases, with 11 bases between them. Germline V gene lookup returns CDR1 SEHNR and CDR2 FQNEAQ (reference sequence). This CDR3 spans 14 amino acids.

V and J are TRBV30 and TRBJ1-6, with TRBD1 matching 7 bases. Germline V gene lookup returns CDR1 GTSNPN and CDR2 SVGIG (reference sequence). The CDR3 is made up of 17 amino acids. J lost 2 bases, V lost 0 bases, and 7 bases had no gene match. CDR3 bases: TGTGCCTGGAGTGTAGGCCAGGGGGTTGCCTATAATTCACCCCTCCACTTT. Translating gives CAWSVGQGVAYNSPLHF.

The chain is built from TRBV27 and TRBJ2-3; the D gene is possibly TRBD2 (6 bases). Looked up from germline, CDR1 is MNHEY and CDR2 is SMNVEV (reference sequence). This CDR3 region has 13 residues. V lost 5 bases and J 5 bases, leaving 11 bases between the germline ends. In DNA form, the CDR3 reads TGTGCCAGCAGTCCCCGACTAGGAGATACGCAGTATTTT. Protein: CASSPRLGDTQYF.

This rearrangement joins TRBV10-3 to TRBJ1-1; D is uncertain. Germline V gene sequence: CDR1 ENHRY, CDR2 SYGVKD. V was shortened by 2 bases and J by 0 bases, with 7 bases between the two germline ends. The CDR3 spans 14 residues. The CDR3 is CAISEGQVNTEAFF. Written as DNA, the CDR3 is TGTGCCATCAGTGAGGGGCAGGTGAACACTGAAGCTTTCTTT.

V usage is TRBV9 and J usage is TRBJ2-7; 7 bases align to TRBD2. CDR3 length equals 18 residues. The germline V gene has CDR1 SGDLS and CDR2 YYNGEE. Germline trimming cut 6 bases from V and 0 bases from J; bases unmatched to any gene: 18. In DNA form, the CDR3 reads TGTGCCAGCACCCCGGGACCCGTCTTCCGGGACTACTCCTACGAGCAGTACTTC. It translates to CASTPGPVFRDYSYEQYF.

A word on this clone: The sample has other DNA sequences that encode this CDR3 too. This chain connects TRBV6-5 to TRBJ1-2; D may be TRBD1 (5 bases). Germline CDR1 reads MNHEY; CDR2 reads SVGAGI. The CDR3 loop spans 12 amino acids. V was pared by 1 base and J by 8 bases, with 8 bases between. Here the CDR3 reads CASSYLGQGYTF. The CDR3 nucleotides read TGTGCCAGCAGTTACTTGGGGCAGGGCTACACCTTC.

The chain links TRBV9 to TRBJ1-4; TRBD1 matches at 7 bases. CDR3 length: 15 amino acids. V trimming: 3 bases; J trimming: 3 bases; junction bases outside the gene matches: 5. Per the germline V gene, CDR1 is SGDLS and CDR2 is YYNGEE. CDR3 residues: CASSAEGQPNEKLFF. For the CDR3, the DNA is TGTGCCAGCAGCGCGGAGGGACAGCCTAATGAAAAACTGTTTTTT.

The chain carries TRBV6-5 and TRBJ2-1; maybe TRBD2 (6 bases). CDR1 is MNHEY and CDR2 is SVGAGI in the germline V gene. This CDR3 region has 15 residues. Trimming left V 2 bases short and J 4 bases short, with 12 bases between. CDR3 DNA sequence: TGTGCCAGCAGTTACACGGGAGCCCTTTACAATGAGCAGTTCTTC. Its protein is CASSYTGALYNEQFF.

The CDR3 nucleotides are TGTGCCAGTAAACCCGAAACCACAGGGAGGGTTCAGCCCCAGCATTTT. This encodes CASKPETTGRVQPQHF. J is TRBJ1-5 and V is TRBV19, with D possibly being TRBD1 (6 bases). The CDR3 has 16 residues. V was trimmed by 7 bases and J by 6 bases, leaving 22 bases between them. Looked up from germline, CDR1 is LNHDA and CDR2 is SQIVND (reference sequence).